This T cell receptor (beta chain) came from a study of long-term antiretroviral therapy in people with HIV. Version v3.0 of the immunoSEQ assay ran at survey level. In sequencing, roughly 40,000-50,000 T-cell genomes per sample were targeted. TCRdb's table, derived via immunoSEQ multiplex PCR, lists solely in-frame clones and lacks some. The data contain about 40,000 clones, roughly nine tenths of them seen just once; the ten biggest clones take up around 4%. This TCR was sampled from a woman aged 50 to 65 with HIV. Source: unsorted PBMCs, taken 1.2 years after starting antiretroviral therapy.

In nucleotides, the CDR3 is TGTGCCAGGGGAGGGACGGAGACCCAGTACTTC. Its translation is CARGGTETQYF. The V and J genes are TRBV9 and TRBJ2-5, with 7 bases aligning to TRBD2. The CDR3 runs 11 residues. Germline V lookup: CDR1 SGDLS, CDR2 YYNGEE. V lost 8 bases and J lost 5; bases outside the gene matches: 3.